This T cell receptor (beta chain) was sequenced for a study of blood T cell repertoires in COVID-19. The Seattle site enrolled patients during active infection and followed them longitudinally. As originally analysed: Amplification with reference gene primers provided the estimates of nucleated cell counts. The protocol was immunoSEQ multiplex PCR, while the TCRdb copy is restricted to in-frame clones and leaves out a portion. From that table come the V and J calls and clone size; the DNA was used to work out D and trimming. The sample lists 450,000 or so clones, 70% to 90% occurring once. Sequencing used peripheral blood. The clonotype comes from a woman in her forties with COVID-19, enrolled during active disease.

CDR3: CASSIGIVMRGNQPQHF. DNA for the CDR3: TGTGCCAGTAGTATCGGCATCGTTATGAGGGGCAATCAGCCCCAGCATTTT. This chain connects TRBV19 to TRBJ1-5; D remains unclear. V gave up 3 bases and J gave up 2 bases, with 17 bases separating them. This CDR3 is built from 17 residues. CDR1 LNHDA and CDR2 SQIVND come from the germline V gene (reference sequence).